The 10 T cell receptor beta chains in this list originate from one sample, sequenced in a study of cytomegalovirus exposure and HLA in healthy donors. In the PCR, 60 Vbeta and 13 Jbeta primers were used. Sequencing used immunoSEQ multiplex PCR; TCRdb keeps in-frame clones, though not all of them. The sample records about 150,000 clones, about 85% being singletons. The sequencing input was PBMCs. Receptors were obtained from a boy under 10 years old in good health and CMV-seronegative.

This sequence joins TRBV6-6 and TRBJ1-2, with 7 bases lining up with TRBD1. J lost 8 bases, V lost 6 bases, and 9 bases had no gene match. The CDR3 has 13 amino acids. Germline V gene lookup returns CDR1 MNHNY and CDR2 SVGAGI (reference sequence). Here the CDR3 DNA reads TGTGCCAGCAGCGGCGACAGGGTTAACGGCTACACCTTC. Translation: CASSGDRVNGYTF.

This chain uses TRBV6-4 with TRBJ2-3, with D maybe TRBD1 (5 bases). CDR3 size: 15 residues. V was clipped by 3 bases and J by 0 bases, with 10 bases between them. Per the germline V gene, CDR1 is MRHNA and CDR2 is SNTAGT. Written as DNA, the CDR3 is TGTGCCAGCAGTGAAGGCCAGGGTAGCACAGATACGCAGTATTTT. This sequence encodes CASSEGQGSTDTQYF.

The count of this clone is one. CDR3 coding DNA: TGCGCCAGCACCCGGACAGGGACTAATGAAAAACTGTTTTTT. Translating it yields CASTRTGTNEKLFF. The V gene is TRBV5-1, the J gene TRBJ1-4, with 8 bases fitting TRBD1. V lost 6 bases to trimming and J lost 2 bases; unmatched junction nucleotides: 3. CDR1 is SGHRS and CDR2 is YFSETQ in the germline V gene. The CDR3 is 14 amino acids. The complete variable domain, with remaining parts taken from reference TRBV5-1 and TRBJ1-4, reads KAGVTQTPRYLIKTRGQQVTLSCSPISGHRSVSWYQQTPGQGLQFLFEYFSETQRNKGNFPGRFSGRQFSNSRSEMNVSTLELGDSALYLCASTRTGTNEKLFFGSGTQLSVL.

The gene calls are TRBV28 and TRBJ2-7; D possibly corresponds to TRBD2 (6 bases). This CDR3 is built from 15 residues. In germline, CDR1 is MDHEN, CDR2 SYDVKM. V lost 8 bases, J lost 4 bases, and 21 bases lay in between. The CDR3 here is CASSEERDFLYEQYF. The CDR3 bases are TGTGCCAGCTCCGAAGAAAGGGACTTCCTGTACGAGCAGTACTTC.

The chain couples TRBV7-3 to TRBJ1-1, with 8 bases aligning to TRBD1. The CDR3 consists of 17 residues. V was clipped by 0 bases and J by 3 bases; unmatched bases: 9. CDR1 is SGHTA, CDR2 FQGTGA, per germline. This CDR3 reads CASSLTAGGYKDTEAFF. CDR3 bases: TGTGCCAGCAGCTTAACCGCAGGGGGCTATAAGGACACTGAAGCTTTCTTT.

This clone was counted between two and nine times. The chain recombines TRBV28 with TRBJ2-1; no clear D gene. Per the germline V gene, CDR1 is MDHEN and CDR2 is SYDVKM. The germline V and J ends were trimmed by 4 bases and 5 bases, with 12 bases remaining between them. The CDR3 has 14 amino acids. In nucleotides, the CDR3 is TGTGCCAGCAGTTCTCTCTGGCGGAACAATGAGCAGTTCTTC. Translated: CASSSLWRNNEQFF.

V and J are TRBV7-9 and TRBJ2-1; 11 bases line up with TRBD2. CDR3 length: 15 amino acids. Germline-derived CDR1 and CDR2 are SEHNR and FQNEAQ (reference sequence). The V segment lost 6 bases and the J segment 8 bases; nucleotides outside the gene matches: 9. CDR3 DNA sequence: TGTGCCAGCAGTTTACATAGCGGGAGGGGGTATGAGCAGTTCTTC. It specifies CASSLHSGRGYEQFF.

This sequence joins TRBV12-5 and TRBJ2-7, with 7 bases matching TRBD1. Germline CDR1 and CDR2: LGHNT and FRNRAP. The CDR3 totals 15 residues. The J segment lost 3 bases and the V segment lost 0 bases, leaving 5 bases of the junction unmatched. CDR3 loop: CASGLVRDRLYEQYF. The DNA for the CDR3 is TGTGCTAGTGGTTTGGTACGGGACAGACTCTACGAGCAGTACTTC.

The chain is built from TRBV5-1 and TRBJ2-5; TRBD2 agrees at 10 bases. CDR1 and CDR2 (germline): SGHRS, YFSETQ. CDR3 size: 16 residues. After removal of 5 bases from V and 2 bases from J, the junction contained 9 bases not matched to a gene. Here the CDR3 reads CASSFSSGGLQETQYF. The CDR3 DNA reads TGCGCCAGCAGTTTTAGTAGCGGGGGGCTACAAGAGACCCAGTACTTC.

The chain recombines TRBV11-3 with TRBJ2-1, with TRBD2 matching 13 bases. CDR1 and CDR2 (germline): SGHNT, YENEEA. This CDR3 has 19 residues. The V gene end was trimmed by 5 bases and the J gene end by 0 bases; junction bases not matched to a gene: 10. CDR3 sequence (DNA): TGTGCCAGCAGCCTGACTAGCGGGAGGATTCCTAGCTCCTACAATGAGCAGTTCTTC. It specifies CASSLTSGRIPSSYNEQFF.